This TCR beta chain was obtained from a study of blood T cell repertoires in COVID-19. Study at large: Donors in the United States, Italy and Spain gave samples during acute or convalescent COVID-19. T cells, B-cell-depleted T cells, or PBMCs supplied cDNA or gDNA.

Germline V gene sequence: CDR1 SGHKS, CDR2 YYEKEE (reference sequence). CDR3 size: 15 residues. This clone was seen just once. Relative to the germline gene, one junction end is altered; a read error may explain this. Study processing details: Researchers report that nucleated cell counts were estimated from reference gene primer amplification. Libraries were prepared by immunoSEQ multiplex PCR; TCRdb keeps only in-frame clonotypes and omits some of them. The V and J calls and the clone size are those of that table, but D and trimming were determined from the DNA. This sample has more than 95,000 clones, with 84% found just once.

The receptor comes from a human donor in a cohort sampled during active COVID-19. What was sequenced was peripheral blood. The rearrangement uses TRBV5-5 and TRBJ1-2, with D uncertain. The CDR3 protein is CANSLVGSSIYGYTF. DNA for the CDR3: TGTGCCAACAGCTTGGTGGGCTCCTCCATCTATGGCTACACCTTC.